A single T cell receptor (beta chain) is shown here with its context. This entry comes from a study of shared clonotypes between healthy human individuals. Looked up from germline, CDR1 is DFQATT and CDR2 is SNEGSKA (reference sequence). Deletions cut 6 bases from V and 7 bases from J, with 9 bases between. The CDR3 extends over 10 amino acids. TCRdb's table, derived via immunoSEQ multiplex PCR, lists solely in-frame clones and lacks some. The table has over a million clones, roughly 97% seen once. The clonotype was recovered from a man aged 25-45 years in good health. Sequencing was carried out using naive CD4+ T cells sorted from blood. The subset is: CD45RA+ positively selected. The J gene is TRBJ1-2, the V gene TRBV20-1; the D gene is possibly TRBD1 (5 bases). CDR3 sequence: CSAGAGGYTF. In DNA form, the CDR3 reads TGCAGTGCCGGGGCCGGTGGCTACACCTTC.